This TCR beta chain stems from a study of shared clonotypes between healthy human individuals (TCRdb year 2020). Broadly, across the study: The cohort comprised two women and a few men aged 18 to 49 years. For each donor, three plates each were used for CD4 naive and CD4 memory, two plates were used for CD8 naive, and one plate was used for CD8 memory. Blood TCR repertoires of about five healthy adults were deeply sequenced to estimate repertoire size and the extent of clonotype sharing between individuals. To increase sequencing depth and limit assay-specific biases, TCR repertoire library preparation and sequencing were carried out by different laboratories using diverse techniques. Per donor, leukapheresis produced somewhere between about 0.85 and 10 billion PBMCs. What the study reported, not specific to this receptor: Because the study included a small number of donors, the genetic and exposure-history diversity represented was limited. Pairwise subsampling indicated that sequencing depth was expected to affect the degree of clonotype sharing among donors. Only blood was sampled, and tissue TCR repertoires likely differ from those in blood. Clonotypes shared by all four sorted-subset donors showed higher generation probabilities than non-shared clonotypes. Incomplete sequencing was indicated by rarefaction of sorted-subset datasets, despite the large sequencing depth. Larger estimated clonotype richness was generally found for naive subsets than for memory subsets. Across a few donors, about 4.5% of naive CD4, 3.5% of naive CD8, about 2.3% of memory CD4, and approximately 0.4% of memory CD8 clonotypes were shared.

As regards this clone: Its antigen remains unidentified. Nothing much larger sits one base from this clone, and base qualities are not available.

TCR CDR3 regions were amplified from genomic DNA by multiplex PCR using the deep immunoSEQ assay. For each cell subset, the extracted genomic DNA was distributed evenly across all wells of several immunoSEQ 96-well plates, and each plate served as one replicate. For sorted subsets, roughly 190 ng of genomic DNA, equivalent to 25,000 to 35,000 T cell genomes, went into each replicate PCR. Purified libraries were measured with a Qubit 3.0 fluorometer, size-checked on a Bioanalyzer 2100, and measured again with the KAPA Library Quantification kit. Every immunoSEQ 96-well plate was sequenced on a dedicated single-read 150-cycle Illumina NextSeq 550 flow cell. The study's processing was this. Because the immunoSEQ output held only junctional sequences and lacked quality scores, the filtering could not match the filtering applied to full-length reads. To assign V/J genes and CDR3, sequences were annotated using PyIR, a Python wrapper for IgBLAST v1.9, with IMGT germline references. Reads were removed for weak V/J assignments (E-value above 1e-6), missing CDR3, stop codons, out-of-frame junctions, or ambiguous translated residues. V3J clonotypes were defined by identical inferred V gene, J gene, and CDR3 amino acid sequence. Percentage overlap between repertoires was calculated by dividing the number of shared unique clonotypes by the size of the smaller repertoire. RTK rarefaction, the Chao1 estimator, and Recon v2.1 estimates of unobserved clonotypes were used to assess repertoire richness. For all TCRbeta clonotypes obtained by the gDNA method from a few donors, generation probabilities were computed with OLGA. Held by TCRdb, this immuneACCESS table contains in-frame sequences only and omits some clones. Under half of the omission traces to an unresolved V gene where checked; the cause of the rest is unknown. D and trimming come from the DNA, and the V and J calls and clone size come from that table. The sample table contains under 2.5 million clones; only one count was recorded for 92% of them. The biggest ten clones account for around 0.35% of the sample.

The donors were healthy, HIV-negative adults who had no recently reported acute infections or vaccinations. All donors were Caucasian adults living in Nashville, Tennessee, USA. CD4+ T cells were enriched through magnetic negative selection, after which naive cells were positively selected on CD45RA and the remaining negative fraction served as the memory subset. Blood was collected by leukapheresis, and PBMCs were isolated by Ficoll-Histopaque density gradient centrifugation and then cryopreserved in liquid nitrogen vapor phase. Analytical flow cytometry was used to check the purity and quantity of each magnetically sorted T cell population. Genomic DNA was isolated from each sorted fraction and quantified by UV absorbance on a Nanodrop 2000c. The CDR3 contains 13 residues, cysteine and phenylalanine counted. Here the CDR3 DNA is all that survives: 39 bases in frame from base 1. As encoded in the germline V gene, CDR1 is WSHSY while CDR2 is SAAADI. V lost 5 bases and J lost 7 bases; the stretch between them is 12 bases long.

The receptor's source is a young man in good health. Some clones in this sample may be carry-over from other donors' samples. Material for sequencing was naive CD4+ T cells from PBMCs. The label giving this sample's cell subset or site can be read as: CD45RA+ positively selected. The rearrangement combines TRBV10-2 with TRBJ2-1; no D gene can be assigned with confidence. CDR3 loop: CASSPPPRNEQFF. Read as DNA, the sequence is TGCGCCAGCAGTCCCCCCCCCAGGAATGAGCAGTTCTTC.